The rows below give T cell receptor beta chains drawn from one sample of a study of beta chain features in type 1 diabetes. Here immunoSEQ multiplex PCR was the method, and the copy in TCRdb shows in-frame clones only, minus some. Of over 500,000 clones listed, around 15% are singletons. Sequenced input: naive CD4+ T cells from blood. These receptors came from a man younger than 35 in good health. Each CDR3 is given with its conserved first and last residue. D genes are given only for firm matches. Clone size is given for some rows only: seen once, a few or many times, or a class if the clone is expanded.

clone_size: -; v_call: TRBV28; d_call: TRBD1; j_call: TRBJ2-5; cdr3_aa: CASSSGGRGQETQYF; cdr3_nt: TGTGCCAGCAGTTCAGGGGGCAGGGGTCAAGAGACCCAGTACTTC
clone_size: -; v_call: TRBV7-9; d_call: -; j_call: TRBJ2-5; cdr3_aa: CASSFTEETQYF; cdr3_nt: TGTGCCAGCAGCTTTACAGAGGAGACCCAGTACTTC
clone_size: few; v_call: TRBV15; d_call: TRBD2; j_call: TRBJ2-7; cdr3_aa: CATSRDYSGRALGVYEQYF; cdr3_nt: TGTGCCACCAGCAGAGATTACAGCGGGAGGGCCCTAGGAGTCTACGAGCAGTACTTC
clone_size: few; v_call: TRBV14; d_call: -; j_call: TRBJ1-1; cdr3_aa: CASSQLQAYTEAFF; cdr3_nt: TGTGCCAGCAGCCAACTCCAGGCCTACACTGAAGCTTTCTTT
clone_size: -; v_call: TRBV15; d_call: -; j_call: TRBJ2-2; cdr3_aa: CATSRDRTANTGELFF; cdr3_nt: TGTGCCACCAGCAGAGACAGGACTGCCAACACCGGGGAGCTGTTTTTT
clone_size: -; v_call: TRBV7-7; d_call: TRBD1; j_call: TRBJ2-5; cdr3_aa: CASSFNRGVQTQYF; cdr3_nt: TGTGCCAGCAGCTTCAACAGGGGGGTCCAGACCCAGTACTTC
clone_size: -; v_call: TRBV28; d_call: -; j_call: TRBJ2-5; cdr3_aa: CASSPLGSRTQYF; cdr3_nt: TGTGCCAGCAGTCCTCTTGGGTCGCGGACCCAGTACTTC
clone_size: few; v_call: TRBV28; d_call: -; j_call: TRBJ2-1; cdr3_aa: CASSSGSYNEQFF; cdr3_nt: TGTGCCAGCAGTTCCGGCAGTTACAATGAGCAGTTCTTC
clone_size: -; v_call: TRBV28; d_call: TRBD1; j_call: TRBJ2-7; cdr3_aa: CASSFIRDRGHEQYF; cdr3_nt: TGTGCCAGCAGTTTCATCCGGGACAGGGGTCACGAGCAGTACTTC
clone_size: -; v_call: TRBV6-6; d_call: -; j_call: TRBJ2-1; cdr3_aa: CASSYSRANEQFF; cdr3_nt: TGTGCCAGCAGTTACTCGAGAGCGAATGAGCAGTTCTTC
clone_size: -; v_call: TRBV5-1; d_call: -; j_call: TRBJ2-5; cdr3_aa: CASSLVGVETQYF; cdr3_nt: TGCGCCAGCAGCTTGGTGGGAGTAGAGACCCAGTACTTC
clone_size: few; v_call: TRBV5-1; d_call: -; j_call: TRBJ2-7; cdr3_aa: CASSLGQDSYEQYF; cdr3_nt: TGCGCCAGCAGCTTGGGACAGGATTCGTACGAGCAGTACTTC
clone_size: -; v_call: TRBV27; d_call: -; j_call: TRBJ2-3; cdr3_aa: CASSLLGQGRIDTQYF; cdr3_nt: TGTGCCAGCAGTTTATTGGGGCAGGGAAGGATAGATACGCAGTATTTT
clone_size: -; v_call: TRBV7-2; d_call: TRBD1; j_call: TRBJ1-2; cdr3_aa: CASSKGQIYGYTF; cdr3_nt: TGTGCCAGCAGCAAGGGACAGATCTATGGCTACACCTTC
clone_size: -; v_call: TRBV18; d_call: TRBD2; j_call: TRBJ2-2; cdr3_aa: CASSVTSGRSTGELFF; cdr3_nt: TGTGCCAGCTCAGTGACTAGCGGGAGGTCGACCGGGGAGCTGTTTTTT
clone_size: few; v_call: TRBV5-1; d_call: -; j_call: TRBJ2-1; cdr3_aa: CASSLDGQTYNEQFF; cdr3_nt: TGCGCCAGCAGCTTGGATGGACAGACTTACAATGAGCAGTTCTTC
clone_size: -; v_call: TRBV5-1; d_call: -; j_call: TRBJ2-3; cdr3_aa: CASSPGAGTDTQYF; cdr3_nt: TGCGCCAGCAGCCCCGGTGCAGGCACAGATACGCAGTATTTT
clone_size: -; v_call: TRBV27; d_call: -; j_call: TRBJ1-1; cdr3_aa: CASGGPTEAFF; cdr3_nt: TGTGCCAGTGGGGGGCCCACTGAAGCTTTCTTT
clone_size: -; v_call: TRBV4-3; d_call: TRBD2; j_call: TRBJ2-4; cdr3_aa: CASSARASGGNIQYF; cdr3_nt: TGCGCCAGCAGCGCAAGGGCAAGCGGGGGAAACATTCAGTACTTC
clone_size: -; v_call: TRBV7-8; d_call: -; j_call: TRBJ2-7; cdr3_aa: CASSLSPQGVAQYF; cdr3_nt: TGTGCCAGCAGCTTAAGTCCGCAGGGAGTCGCACAGTACTTC
clone_size: -; v_call: TRBV18; d_call: TRBD1; j_call: TRBJ2-7; cdr3_aa: CASSRDRADYEQYF; cdr3_nt: TGTGCCAGCTCACGGGACAGGGCTGACTACGAGCAGTACTTC
clone_size: few; v_call: TRBV10-3; d_call: -; j_call: TRBJ2-4; cdr3_aa: CATLGEGDKNIQYF; cdr3_nt: TGTGCCACCCTCGGCGAAGGAGACAAAAACATTCAGTACTTC
clone_size: -; v_call: TRBV2; d_call: TRBD2; j_call: TRBJ2-4; cdr3_aa: CASSGLAGGGNIQYF; cdr3_nt: TGTGCCAGCAGTGGACTAGCGGGGGGCGGAAACATTCAGTACTTC
clone_size: few; v_call: TRBV28; d_call: -; j_call: TRBJ1-5; cdr3_aa: CASQGHNQPQHF; cdr3_nt: TGTGCCAGCCAGGGGCATAATCAGCCCCAGCATTTT
clone_size: -; v_call: TRBV5-6; d_call: -; j_call: TRBJ1-5; cdr3_aa: CASSFQDQPQHF; cdr3_nt: TGTGCCAGCAGCTTTCAGGATCAGCCCCAGCATTTT
clone_size: few; v_call: TRBV10-3; d_call: -; j_call: TRBJ2-7; cdr3_aa: CAISRLATTGEQYF; cdr3_nt: TGTGCCATCAGTCGTCTAGCGACCACGGGGGAGCAGTACTTC
clone_size: -; v_call: TRBV18; d_call: -; j_call: TRBJ1-2; cdr3_aa: CASSPAADTNYGYTF; cdr3_nt: TGTGCCAGCTCACCAGCCGCGGACACTAACTATGGCTACACCTTC
clone_size: -; v_call: TRBV29-1; d_call: TRBD2; j_call: TRBJ2-1; cdr3_aa: CSVRLAGAYNEQFF; cdr3_nt: TGCAGCGTTCGACTAGCGGGGGCTTACAATGAGCAGTTCTTC
clone_size: few; v_call: TRBV5-1; d_call: -; j_call: TRBJ2-6; cdr3_aa: CASSFRALASGANVLTF; cdr3_nt: TGCGCCAGCAGCTTTCGGGCTCTAGCCTCTGGGGCCAACGTCCTGACTTTC
clone_size: -; v_call: TRBV30; d_call: -; j_call: TRBJ1-1; cdr3_aa: CAWISWGANTEAFF; cdr3_nt: TGTGCCTGGATAAGTTGGGGGGCGAACACTGAAGCTTTCTTT
clone_size: -; v_call: TRBV6-6; d_call: -; j_call: TRBJ2-7; cdr3_aa: CASSVSRAGDEQYF; cdr3_nt: TGTGCCAGCAGTGTCTCCAGGGCAGGAGACGAGCAGTACTTC
clone_size: -; v_call: TRBV14; d_call: TRBD1; j_call: TRBJ2-4; cdr3_aa: CASSQDPFIQGAKNIQYF; cdr3_nt: TGTGCCAGCAGCCAAGATCCTTTTATACAGGGGGCCAAAAACATTCAGTACTTC
clone_size: few; v_call: TRBV7-3; d_call: -; j_call: TRBJ2-7; cdr3_aa: CASSLGRVDEQYF; cdr3_nt: TGTGCCAGCAGCTTGGGCAGGGTTGATGAGCAGTACTTC
clone_size: few; v_call: TRBV10-3; d_call: -; j_call: TRBJ1-1; cdr3_aa: CAISEKGNTEAFF; cdr3_nt: TGTGCCATCAGTGAGAAGGGGAACACTGAAGCTTTCTTT
clone_size: -; v_call: TRBV9; d_call: TRBD1; j_call: TRBJ1-2; cdr3_aa: CASSPRTGIGVYGYTF; cdr3_nt: TGTGCCAGCAGCCCCCGGACAGGGATTGGGGTCTATGGCTACACCTTC
clone_size: -; v_call: TRBV5-4; d_call: -; j_call: TRBJ2-5; cdr3_aa: CASTRAQETQYF; cdr3_nt: TGTGCCAGCACGCGGGCGCAGGAGACCCAGTACTTC
clone_size: few; v_call: TRBV11-3; d_call: -; j_call: TRBJ2-5; cdr3_aa: CASSSTVQETQYF; cdr3_nt: TGTGCCAGCAGCTCAACAGTACAAGAGACCCAGTACTTC